These 26 T cell receptor beta chains share one sample of origin, sequenced in a study of cytomegalovirus exposure and HLA in healthy donors. The PCR ran on 60 Vbeta and 13 Jbeta primers. Assay: immunoSEQ multiplex PCR; the TCRdb copy retains only in-frame clones and omits some. This sample carries roughly 100,000 clones, more than 65% of them seen once, and the ten largest clones take under 13%. The sequenced sample was PBMCs. The receptors shown here come from a woman aged 18-29 years in good health and CMV-seropositive.

The chain uses TRBV27 and TRBJ1-4; D gene ambiguous. The length of the CDR3 is 14 residues. V gave up 5 bases and J gave up 7 bases, with 14 bases separating them. CDR1 and CDR2 (germline): MNHEY, SMNVEV (reference sequence). The CDR3 DNA is TGTGCCAGCAGTCAGACGGTTCGGAGTGAAAAACTGTTTTTT. Residues: CASSQTVRSEKLFF.

This chain uses TRBV4-1 with TRBJ2-5; perhaps TRBD2 as D (5 bases). CDR3 length: 14 residues. Germline CDR1 is MGHRA and CDR2 is YSYEKL. The germline V and J ends were trimmed by 3 bases and 4 bases, with 12 bases remaining between them. The CDR3 DNA is TGCGCCAGCAGCCACCCCCCCCGGGGAGAGACCCAGTACTTC. Translated: CASSHPPRGETQYF.

The chain combines TRBV11-3 with TRBJ1-1; no definite D call. The V and J ends lost 5 bases and 1 base respectively, with 14 bases between them. There are 15 residues in the CDR3. Germline V gene sequence: CDR1 SGHNT, CDR2 YENEEA. Here the CDR3 DNA reads TGTGCCAGCAGCCCGCCGGTTCGGGGGAACACTGAAGCTTTCTTT. Its protein is CASSPPVRGNTEAFF.

The rearrangement joins TRBV2 to TRBJ1-5, with a possible D match to TRBD1 (5 bases). Trimming left V 6 bases short and J 3 bases short, with 18 bases between. CDR1 SNHLY and CDR2 FYNNEI come from the germline V gene. CDR3 length: 16 amino acids. The CDR3 coding sequence is TGTGCCAGCAGAGGCATGGACGGCGGACACAATCAGCCCCAGCATTTT. Its protein product is CASRGMDGGHNQPQHF.

The rearrangement uses TRBV6-4 and TRBJ2-5, with D tentatively TRBD1 (6 bases). In germline, CDR1 is MRHNA, CDR2 SNTAGT. The CDR3 runs to 17 residues. V was pared by 0 bases and J by 0 bases, with 14 bases between. The CDR3 protein is CASSDSPAGEYQETQYF. For the CDR3, the DNA is TGTGCCAGCAGTGACTCTCCCGCAGGGGAGTACCAAGAGACCCAGTACTTC.

This clone was detected only once. The chain joins TRBV7-3 to TRBJ2-3, with TRBD1 as a possible D gene (6 bases). The CDR3 has 17 amino acids. The V end lost 5 bases, the J end lost 2 bases, and 20 bases lay between the germline ends. Germline assignment: CDR1 SGHTA and CDR2 FQGTGA. CDR3 residues: CASSPLPTGLDTDTQYF. The CDR3 coding sequence is TGTGCCAGCAGCCCTCTACCGACAGGCCTCGACACAGATACGCAGTATTTT.

The chain joins TRBV28 to TRBJ2-3; tentative D call: TRBD2 (6 bases). The CDR3 has 16 amino acids. Germline values: CDR1 MDHEN, CDR2 SYDVKM. Trimming shortened V by 2 bases and J by 0 bases, and 12 bases separated the two germline ends. The DNA of the CDR3 is TGTGCCAGCAGTTTAGGGGGGACGGAAAGCACAGATACGCAGTATTTT. Translation: CASSLGGTESTDTQYF. Filled out from reference TRBV28 and TRBJ2-3, the complete variable domain reads DVKVTQSSRYLVKRTGEKVFLECVQDMDHENMFWYRQDPGLGLRLIYFSYDVKMKEKGDIPEGYSVSREKKERFSLILESASTNQTSMYLCASSLGGTESTDTQYFGPGTRLTVL.

The rearrangement uses TRBV5-1 and TRBJ1-2; a weak D match, TRBD1 (6 bases). The CDR3 length is 14 residues. The V end lost 4 bases, the J end lost 4 bases, and 14 bases lay between the germline ends. Germline CDR1 and CDR2: SGHRS and YFSETQ. The DNA for the CDR3 is TGCGCCAGCAGCACCTTGGACAGCACCTATGGCTACACCTTC. Residues: CASSTLDSTYGYTF.

The chain couples TRBV2 to TRBJ2-7; 8 nucleotides match TRBD1. With 10 bases clipped from V and 4 bases from J, the junction kept 12 bases outside the gene matches. The V gene's germline CDR1 is SNHLY and CDR2 FYNNEI. The CDR3 is made up of 14 amino acids. CDR3 in DNA: TGTGCCAACCTACTGCGGACAGGGACGTACGAGCAGTACTTC. Amino acids: CANLLRTGTYEQYF.

The chain employs TRBV5-4 and TRBJ2-3; the match to TRBD2 covers 13 bases. J gave up 2 bases and V 4 bases, and 4 bases lay outside the gene matches. CDR3 length: 16 amino acids. Germline loops: CDR1 SGHNT, CDR2 YYREEE (reference sequence). The CDR3 region has the DNA TGTGCCAGCAGCCAAGGACTAGCGGGGGTCACAGATACGCAGTATTTT. Residues: CASSQGLAGVTDTQYF.

The chain uses TRBV7-9 and TRBJ2-7; TRBD1 is a possible D gene (5 bases). The CDR3 sequence is 11 residues long. CDR1 and CDR2 (germline): SEHNR, FQNEAQ (reference sequence). Deletions cut 6 bases from V and 6 bases from J, with 9 bases between. The CDR3 protein is CASRRQSEQYF. CDR3 sequence (DNA): TGTGCCAGCAGGCGACAGTCCGAGCAGTACTTC.

The chain links TRBV6-1 to TRBJ2-3; no firm D call. The germline V gene has CDR1 MNHNS and CDR2 SASEGT. The V end was cut by 2 bases, the J end by 3 bases, with 18 bases between. The CDR3 runs to 17 residues. This CDR3 is CASSERGGTWVTDTQYF. Here the CDR3 DNA reads TGTGCCAGCAGTGAACGTGGCGGTACCTGGGTAACAGATACGCAGTATTTT.

The sample holds a few counts of this clone. The chain is built from TRBV2 and TRBJ1-1, with 11 nucleotides matching TRBD1. Per germline, CDR1 SNHLY and CDR2 FYNNEI. The CDR3 is made up of 14 amino acids. V gave up 8 bases and J gave up 7 bases; unmatched junction bases: 9. CDR3 sequence: CASLRTGGAGEAFF. DNA of the CDR3: TGTGCCAGCCTAAGGACAGGGGGCGCTGGTGAAGCTTTCTTT.

This clone was seen just once. V gene TRBV4-1 combines with J gene TRBJ1-5, with 7 bases fitting TRBD1. V shed 3 bases, J shed 7 bases, and the junction held 6 bases outside the gene matches. The CDR3 extends over 14 amino acids. CDR1 is MGHRA and CDR2 is YSYEKL in the germline V gene. CDR3 in amino acids: CASSHQGEGQPQHF. In DNA form, the CDR3 reads TGCGCCAGCAGCCATCAGGGGGAAGGGCAGCCCCAGCATTTT.

This clone was seen a handful of times. This rearrangement joins TRBV28 to TRBJ1-4; the D gene is possibly TRBD1 (5 bases). Trimming left V 0 bases short and J 6 bases short, with 11 bases between. Germline V gives CDR1 MDHEN, CDR2 SYDVKM. The CDR3 length is 15 residues. The CDR3 spells CASSLWSGRDEKLFF. CDR3 sequence (DNA): TGTGCCAGCAGTTTATGGTCAGGGAGGGATGAAAAACTGTTTTTT. The variable domain in full, with the rest retrieved from reference TRBV28 and TRBJ1-4, is DVKVTQSSRYLVKRTGEKVFLECVQDMDHENMFWYRQDPGLGLRLIYFSYDVKMKEKGDIPEGYSVSREKKERFSLILESASTNQTSMYLCASSLWSGRDEKLFFGSGTQLSVL.

This chain uses TRBV29-1 with TRBJ1-6, with D possibly being TRBD1 (5 bases). There are 15 residues in the CDR3. Per germline, CDR1 SQVTM and CDR2 ANQGSEA. Trimming shortened V by 4 bases and J by 0 bases, and 10 bases separated the two germline ends. The CDR3 DNA reads as TGCAGCGTTGCGGACACGAGCTCCTATAATTCACCCCTCCACTTT. This codes for CSVADTSSYNSPLHF.

The sample holds a few counts of this clone. CDR3 nucleotides: TGTGCCAGTAGCCTAAGGGGCCGCTATGGCTACACCTTC. Protein: CASSLRGRYGYTF. The rearrangement uses TRBV19 and TRBJ1-2; D may be TRBD1 (5 bases). Germline values: CDR1 LNHDA, CDR2 SQIVND (reference sequence). Trimming left V 6 bases short and J 4 bases short, with 12 bases between. The CDR3 loop spans 13 amino acids.

The rearrangement uses TRBV7-3 and TRBJ2-1, with D unresolved. Trimming cost V 5 bases and J 8 bases, with 16 bases left between them. The CDR3 is 14 residues long. Per the germline V gene, CDR1 is SGHTA and CDR2 is FQGTGA. The CDR3 DNA sequence: TGTGCCAGCAGCGTAGCCCATCAGAGCGATGAGCAGTTCTTC. Its protein is CASSVAHQSDEQFF.

Concerning this clone itself: One end of the junction does not line up with germline, which may come from a read error. The sample has other DNA sequences that encode this CDR3 too. This rearrangement joins TRBV5-8 to TRBJ1-5, with 9 bases aligning to TRBD1. Looked up from germline, CDR1 is SGHTS and CDR2 is YDEGEE. This CDR3 comprises 16 residues. The CDR3 here is CASSRVMDRGNQPQHF. CDR3 bases: TGTGCCAGCAGCCGAGTAATGGACAGGGGAAATCAACCCCAGCATTTT.

The chain uses TRBV5-8 and TRBJ1-5; tentative D call: TRBD1 (5 bases). CDR1 is SGHTS and CDR2 is YDEGEE in the germline V gene. Trimming left V 5 bases short and J 3 bases short, with 12 bases between. The CDR3 spans 14 residues. The CDR3 nucleotides read TGTGCCAGCAGGGCGCAGGGCCCCAATCAGCCCCAGCATTTT. Residues: CASRAQGPNQPQHF.

This clone was observed a single time. V is TRBV14 and J is TRBJ2-3, with D maybe TRBD2 (5 bases). The CDR3 totals 15 residues. The V end was cut by 4 bases, the J end by 2 bases, with 13 bases between. Germline lookup yields CDR1 SGHDN and CDR2 FVKESK. The CDR3 loop is CASSRSSGNTDTQYF. The DNA of the CDR3 is TGTGCCAGCAGCCGCTCCTCGGGGAACACAGATACGCAGTATTTT.

V gene TRBV10-3 combines with J gene TRBJ1-1, with 7 nucleotides matching TRBD1. Germline assignment: CDR1 ENHRY and CDR2 SYGVKD. The CDR3 is 12 residues long. The V and J ends lost 8 bases and 4 bases, in that order; junction bases with no gene match: 4. CDR3 coding DNA: TGTGCCATCCTAACAGGGGCCACTGAAGCTTTCTTT. It codes for CAILTGATEAFF.

A few counts support this clone. The chain recombines TRBV28 with TRBJ2-7, with 8 nucleotides matching TRBD2. Per the germline V gene, CDR1 is MDHEN and CDR2 is SYDVKM. J was trimmed by 6 bases and V by 1 base; bases with no gene match: 8. The CDR3 runs 15 residues. In DNA, the CDR3 is TGTGCCAGCAGTTTATTGGGGACTAGAATTTTCGAGCAGTACTTC. This translates into CASSLLGTRIFEQYF.

This sequence joins TRBV7-9 and TRBJ2-2, with a possible D match to TRBD1 (6 bases). The germline gives CDR1 SEHNR, CDR2 FQNEAQ (reference sequence). Between the trimmed V and J ends, which lost 5 bases and 6 bases, there was a span of 16 bases. CDR3 size: 15 residues. CDR3 DNA: TGTGCCAGCAGCCCGACGGGACAATATGCCGGGGAGCTGTTTTTT. Its protein is CASSPTGQYAGELFF.

The chain is built from TRBV7-9 and TRBJ2-1; maybe TRBD1 (6 bases). The V and J ends lost 8 bases and 0 bases respectively, with 20 bases between them. CDR1 is SEHNR, CDR2 FQNEAQ, per germline (reference sequence). The CDR3 consists of 17 residues. The CDR3 DNA reads TGTGCCAGCGACATTCGAAGGGGGTCGGGCTCCTACAATGAGCAGTTCTTC. This codes for CASDIRRGSGSYNEQFF.

The V gene is TRBV27, the J gene TRBJ2-7; 9 positions match TRBD2. The CDR3 is 15 amino acids. Germline lookup yields CDR1 MNHEY and CDR2 SMNVEV (reference sequence). After removal of 6 bases from V and 2 bases from J, the junction contained 8 bases not matched to a gene. The CDR3: CASSPRPSGTYEQYF. The CDR3 DNA reads as TGTGCCAGCAGCCCTCGGCCTAGCGGGACCTACGAGCAGTACTTC.